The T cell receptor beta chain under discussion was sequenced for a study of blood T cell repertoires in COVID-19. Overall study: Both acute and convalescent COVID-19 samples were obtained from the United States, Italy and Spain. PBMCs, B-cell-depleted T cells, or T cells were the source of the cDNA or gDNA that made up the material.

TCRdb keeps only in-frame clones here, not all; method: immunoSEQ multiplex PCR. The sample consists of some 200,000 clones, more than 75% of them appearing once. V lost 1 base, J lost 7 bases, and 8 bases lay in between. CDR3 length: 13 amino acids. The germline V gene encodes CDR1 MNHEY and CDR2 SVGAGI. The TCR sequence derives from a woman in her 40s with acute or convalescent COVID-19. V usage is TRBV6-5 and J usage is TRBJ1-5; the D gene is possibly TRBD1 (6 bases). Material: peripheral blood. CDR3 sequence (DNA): TGTGCCAGCAGTTACTGGGGGCAGCAGCCCCAGCATTTT. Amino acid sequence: CASSYWGQQPQHF.